The 8 T cell receptor beta chains reported below all come from one sample, sequenced in a study of response to subunit inactivated influenza vaccine. From the RT-PCR reads, TCRdb called clonotypes with MiXCR, one entry per CDR3 protein. The repertoire consists of around 520,000 distinct CDR3 sequences, with 12% occurring once and the leading ten covering about 10%. This specimen consisted of PBMCs from blood, obtained on the day of vaccination. The receptors stem from a man aged 50 to 60 who received an inactivated influenza vaccine.

The table lists this clonotype with many counts. The rearrangement links TRBV6-2 or TRBV6-3 to TRBJ2-5, with 11 bases that match TRBD2. The CDR3 totals 13 residues. Germline values: CDR1 MNHEY, CDR2 SVGEGT. The junction had 7 bases not matched to a gene; V was cut back by 11 bases and J by 5 bases. CDR3 sequence (DNA): TGTGCCGGGGGACTAGCGGCTGAGGAGACCCAGTACTTC. Residues: CAGGLAAEETQYF.

Of note for this clonotype: This may be a read error: a much more frequent sequence differs by one nucleotide. This chain joins TRBV14 and TRBJ2-2; D gene uncertain. The ends were cut back, 0 bases at V and 1 base at J, with 3 bases in the middle. Germline lookup yields CDR1 SGHDN and CDR2 FVKESK. There are 14 residues in the CDR3. The CDR3 sequence: CASSQDWNTGELFF. CDR3 nucleotides: TGTGCCAGCAGCCAAGACTGGAACACCGGGGAGCTGTTTTTT.

This clonotype was seen only a few times. V and J are TRBV7-9 and TRBJ1-2, with 7 bases aligning to TRBD1. The CDR3 sequence is 16 residues long. Germline lookup yields CDR1 SEHNR and CDR2 FQNEAQ (reference sequence). V lost 6 bases and J lost 1; bases outside the gene matches: 11. CDR3 DNA: TGTGCCAGCAGTTCGACTGACAGGGTTCATAACTATGGCTACACCTTC. Residues: CASSSTDRVHNYGYTF.

The J gene is TRBJ1-2, the V gene TRBV5-6, with D unclear. This CDR3 spans 11 amino acids. Germline V CDR1 and CDR2: SGHDT, YYEEEE. With 4 bases removed from V and 8 bases from J, the gap between germline ends came to 9 bases. CDR3 region: CASSKSTGYTF. CDR3 sequence (DNA): TGTGCCAGCAGCAAAAGTACCGGCTACACCTTC.

This clonotype was counted between two and nine times. The chain is built from TRBV28 and TRBJ2-2; D unresolved. CDR1 and CDR2 from the germline V gene are MDHEN and SYDVKM. V dropped 2 bases and J dropped 5 bases, with 12 bases sitting between them. The CDR3 spans 15 residues. The CDR3 nucleotides are TGTGCCAGCAGTTTAACCTTCGAGAGTACCGGGGAGCTGTTTTTT. It is translated as CASSLTFESTGELFF.

V gene TRBV12-3 or TRBV12-4 combines with J gene TRBJ2-1; TRBD2 matches at 13 bases. The CDR3 is 17 amino acids. J was trimmed by 0 bases and V by 3 bases; bases with no gene match: 2. This CDR3 is CASSFRTSGSSYNEQFF. Written as DNA, the CDR3 is TGTGCCAGCAGTTTCCGGACTAGCGGGAGCTCCTACAATGAGCAGTTCTTC.

This clonotype was detected a few times. The chain joins TRBV7-2 to TRBJ2-3; perhaps D is TRBD1 or TRBD2 (5 bases each). CDR1 and CDR2 from the germline V gene are SGHTA and FQGNSA. This CDR3 contains 17 residues. V lost 4 bases and J lost 3, with 20 bases in between. Here the CDR3 DNA reads TGTGCCAGCAGCTCCAGACGGGGCTTTGGGAAGACAGATACGCAGTATTTT. As protein: CASSSRRGFGKTDTQYF. Supplemented by reference TRBV7-2 and TRBJ2-3, the full variable domain reads GAGVSQSPSNKVTEKGKDVELRCDPISGHTALYWYRQSLGQGLEFLIYFQGNSAPDKSGLPSDRFSAERTGGSVSTLTIQRTQQEDSAVYLCASSSRRGFGKTDTQYFGPGTRLTVL.

This clonotype came up once. This chain uses TRBV11-2 with TRBJ2-7; D uncertain. Germline loops: CDR1 SGHAT, CDR2 FQNNGV. The V end lost 2 bases, the J end lost 3 bases, and 11 bases lay between the germline ends. This CDR3 has 14 residues. CDR3 coding DNA: TGTGCCAGCAGCTTAACCCCGAGCAACTACGAGCAGTACTTC. Translation gives CASSLTPSNYEQYF.